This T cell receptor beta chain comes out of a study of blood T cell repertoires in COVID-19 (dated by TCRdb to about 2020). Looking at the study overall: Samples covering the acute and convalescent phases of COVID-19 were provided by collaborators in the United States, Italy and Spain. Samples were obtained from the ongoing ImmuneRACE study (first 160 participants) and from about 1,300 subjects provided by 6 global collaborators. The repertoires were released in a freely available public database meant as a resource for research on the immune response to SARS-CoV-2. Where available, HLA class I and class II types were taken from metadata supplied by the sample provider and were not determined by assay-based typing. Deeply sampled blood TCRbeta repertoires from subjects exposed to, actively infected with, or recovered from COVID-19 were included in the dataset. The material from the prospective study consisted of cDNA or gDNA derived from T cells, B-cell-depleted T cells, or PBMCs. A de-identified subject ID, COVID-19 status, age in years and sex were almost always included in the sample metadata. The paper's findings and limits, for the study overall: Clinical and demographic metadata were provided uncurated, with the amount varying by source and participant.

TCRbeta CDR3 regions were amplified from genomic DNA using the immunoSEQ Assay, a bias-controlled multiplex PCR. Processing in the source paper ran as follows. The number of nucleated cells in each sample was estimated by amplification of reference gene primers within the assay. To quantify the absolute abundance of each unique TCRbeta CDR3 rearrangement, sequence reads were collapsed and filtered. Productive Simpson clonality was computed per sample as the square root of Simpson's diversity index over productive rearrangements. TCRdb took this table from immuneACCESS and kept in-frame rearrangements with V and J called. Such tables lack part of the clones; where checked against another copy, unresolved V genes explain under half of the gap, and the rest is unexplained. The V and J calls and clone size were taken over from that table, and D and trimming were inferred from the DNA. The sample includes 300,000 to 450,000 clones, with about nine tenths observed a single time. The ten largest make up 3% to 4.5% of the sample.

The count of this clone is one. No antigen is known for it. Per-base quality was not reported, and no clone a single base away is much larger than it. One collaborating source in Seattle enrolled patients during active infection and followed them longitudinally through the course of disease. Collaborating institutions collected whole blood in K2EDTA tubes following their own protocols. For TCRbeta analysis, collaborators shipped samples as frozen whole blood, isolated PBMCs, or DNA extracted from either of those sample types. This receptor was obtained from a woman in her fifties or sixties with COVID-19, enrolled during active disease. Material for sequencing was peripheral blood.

The CDR3 has the sequence CASSLHSDRVYGYTF. The bases read TGTGCCAGCAGCTTACATTCGGACAGGGTTTATGGCTACACCTTC. The chain uses TRBV7-9 and TRBJ1-2; 8 central bases correspond to TRBD1. Unmatched junction bases come to 7, with V trimmed by 2 bases and J by 5 bases. The CDR3 spans 15 residues, from the cysteine through the phenylalanine. Here the CDR3 DNA is all that survives: 45 bases in frame from base 1. CDR1 SEHNR and CDR2 FQNEAQ are derived from the germline V gene (reference sequence). Extended through the reference TRBV7-9 and TRBJ1-2 proteins, this CDR3 yields the full variable domain: DTGVSQNPRHKITKRGQNVTFRCDPISEHNRLYWYRQTLGQGPEFLTYFQNEAQLEKSRLLSDRFSAERPKGSFSTLEIQRTEQGDSAMYLCASSLHSDRVYGYTFGSGTRLTVV.